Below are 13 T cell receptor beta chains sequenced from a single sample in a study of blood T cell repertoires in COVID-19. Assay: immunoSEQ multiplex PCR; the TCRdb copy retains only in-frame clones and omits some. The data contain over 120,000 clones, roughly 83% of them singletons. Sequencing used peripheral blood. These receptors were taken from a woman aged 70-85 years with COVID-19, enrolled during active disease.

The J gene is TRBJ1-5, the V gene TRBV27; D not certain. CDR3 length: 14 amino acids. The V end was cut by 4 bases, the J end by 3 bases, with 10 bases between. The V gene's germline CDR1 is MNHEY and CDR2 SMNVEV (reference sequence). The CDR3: CASSYGPNNQPQHF. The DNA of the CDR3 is TGTGCCAGCAGTTATGGGCCAAACAATCAGCCCCAGCATTTT.

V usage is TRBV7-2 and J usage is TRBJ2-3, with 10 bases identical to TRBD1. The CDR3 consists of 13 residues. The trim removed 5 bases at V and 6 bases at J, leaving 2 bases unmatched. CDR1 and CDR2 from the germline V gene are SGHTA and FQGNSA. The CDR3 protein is CASSPGQGDTQYF. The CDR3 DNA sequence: TGTGCCAGCAGCCCGGGACAGGGGGATACGCAGTATTTT.

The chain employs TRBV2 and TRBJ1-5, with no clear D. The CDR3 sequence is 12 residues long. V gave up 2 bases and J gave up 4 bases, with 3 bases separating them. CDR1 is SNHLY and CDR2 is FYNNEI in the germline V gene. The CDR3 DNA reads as TGTGCCAGCAGTGAACCGAATCAGCCCCAGCATTTT. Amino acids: CASSEPNQPQHF.

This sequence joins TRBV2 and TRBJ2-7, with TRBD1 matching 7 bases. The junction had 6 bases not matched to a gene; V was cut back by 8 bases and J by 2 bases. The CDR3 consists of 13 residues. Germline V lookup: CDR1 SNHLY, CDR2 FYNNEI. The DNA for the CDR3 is TGTGCCAGCGACTGGACAGGAGCCTACGAGCAGTACTTC. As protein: CASDWTGAYEQYF.

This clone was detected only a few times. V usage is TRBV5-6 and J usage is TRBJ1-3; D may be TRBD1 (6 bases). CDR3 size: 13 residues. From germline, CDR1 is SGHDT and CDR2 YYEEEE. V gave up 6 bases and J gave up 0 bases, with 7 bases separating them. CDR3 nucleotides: TGTGCCAGCAAGGGGGACTCTGGAAACACCATATATTTT. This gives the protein CASKGDSGNTIYF.

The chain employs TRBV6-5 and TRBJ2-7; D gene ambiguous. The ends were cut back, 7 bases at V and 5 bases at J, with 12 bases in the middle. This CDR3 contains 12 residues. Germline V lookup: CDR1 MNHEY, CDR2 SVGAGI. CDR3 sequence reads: CASTQVGHEQYF. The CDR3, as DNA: TGTGCCAGCACCCAGGTCGGTCACGAGCAGTACTTC.

The CDR3 region is CSVGAGVRETQYF. In DNA form, the CDR3 reads TGCAGCGTTGGAGCGGGGGTGAGAGAGACCCAGTACTTC. The chain uses TRBV29-1 and TRBJ2-5, with 8 positions matching TRBD2. The ends lost 4 bases at V and 4 bases at J; junction bases unmatched: 5. The CDR3 runs 13 residues. From germline, CDR1 is SQVTM and CDR2 ANQGSEA.

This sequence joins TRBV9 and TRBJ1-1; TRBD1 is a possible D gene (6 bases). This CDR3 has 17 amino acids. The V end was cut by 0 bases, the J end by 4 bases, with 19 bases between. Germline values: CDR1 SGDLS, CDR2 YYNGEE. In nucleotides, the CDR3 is TGTGCCAGCAGCGTAGCTAGGGGGTCGGGGGGCCTCACTGAAGCTTTCTTT. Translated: CASSVARGSGGLTEAFF.

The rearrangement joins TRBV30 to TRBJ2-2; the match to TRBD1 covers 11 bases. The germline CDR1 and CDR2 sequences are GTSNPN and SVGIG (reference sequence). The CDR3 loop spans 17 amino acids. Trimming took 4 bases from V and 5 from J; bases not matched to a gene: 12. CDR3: CAWTLGWGQGVTGELFF. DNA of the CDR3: TGTGCCTGGACCCTAGGGTGGGGACAGGGGGTTACCGGGGAGCTGTTTTTT.

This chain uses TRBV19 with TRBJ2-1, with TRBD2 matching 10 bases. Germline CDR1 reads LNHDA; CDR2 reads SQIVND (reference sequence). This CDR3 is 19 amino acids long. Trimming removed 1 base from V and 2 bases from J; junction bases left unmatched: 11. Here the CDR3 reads CASSIAGLAGAPPYNEQFF. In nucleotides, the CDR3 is TGTGCCAGTAGTATAGCAGGCCTAGCGGGGGCCCCCCCCTACAATGAGCAGTTCTTC.

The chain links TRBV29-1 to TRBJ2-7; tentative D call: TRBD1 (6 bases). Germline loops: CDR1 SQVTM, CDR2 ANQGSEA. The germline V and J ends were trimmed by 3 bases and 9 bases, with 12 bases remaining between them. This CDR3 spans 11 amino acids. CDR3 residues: CSVDAKQGQYF. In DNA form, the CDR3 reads TGCAGCGTTGACGCCAAACAGGGGCAGTACTTC.

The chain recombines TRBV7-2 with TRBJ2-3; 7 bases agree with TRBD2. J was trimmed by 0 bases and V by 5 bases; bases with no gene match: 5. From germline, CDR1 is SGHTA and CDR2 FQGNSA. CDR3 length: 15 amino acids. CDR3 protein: CASSPPGGSTDTQYF. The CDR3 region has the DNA TGTGCCAGCAGCCCCCCCGGGGGGAGCACAGATACGCAGTATTTT. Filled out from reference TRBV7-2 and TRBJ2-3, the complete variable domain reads GAGVSQSPSNKVTEKGKDVELRCDPISGHTALYWYRQSLGQGLEFLIYFQGNSAPDKSGLPSDRFSAERTGGSVSTLTIQRTQQEDSAVYLCASSPPGGSTDTQYFGPGTRLTVL.

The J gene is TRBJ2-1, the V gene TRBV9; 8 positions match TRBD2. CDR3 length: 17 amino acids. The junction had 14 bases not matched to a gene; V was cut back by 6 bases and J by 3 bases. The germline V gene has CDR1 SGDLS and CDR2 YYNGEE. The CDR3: CASNPSQAGANYNEQFF. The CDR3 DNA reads TGTGCCAGCAACCCATCCCAAGCGGGGGCCAACTACAATGAGCAGTTCTTC.